The present T cell receptor beta chain was sequenced within a study of type 1 regulatory T cells. About the study: T-allo10 is an in vitro-generated, Tr1-enriched CD4 T cell product specific for alloantigen.

V was cut by 2 bases and J by 1 base, with 2 bases left in between. CDR3 size: 11 residues. Germline V CDR1 and CDR2: SQVTM, ANQGSEA. Whole-study findings and limits: Compared with non-type 1 regulatory T cells, type 1 regulatory T cells showed a more restricted TCR repertoire.

As to this clonotype: The antigen remains unidentified.

TCRdb redid the calling of the reads with MiXCR, one entry per CDR3 protein. The sample has tens of thousands of distinct CDR3 sequences, approximately 60% seen once. The sequenced sample was cultured non-Tr1 T cells, either the whole culture or a sorted T cell fraction (not recorded which). This clonotype was sampled from a human donor in good health. The chain uses TRBV29-1 and TRBJ2-5; D ambiguous. CDR3 in amino acids: CSVEIQETQYF. As DNA, the CDR3 is TGCAGCGTTGAAATCCAAGAGACCCAGTACTTC.